This entry lists 8 T cell receptor beta chains sequenced from one sample in a study of CD4 T cells in relation to SARS-CoV-2 and coronaviruses. The table came from immunoSEQ multiplex PCR; TCRdb's copy has only in-frame clones and leaves some out. The sample shows some 70,000 clones, 90% to 95% of them seen only once. The unexposed donors gave CD4+ T cells in about 2011-2018, prior to COVID-19. The sequencing input was naive CD4+ T cells from PBMCs. The subset denotes: naive CD4+ T cells isolated by negative enrichment. All receptors derive from a human donor in good health.

This clone came up a few times. V usage is TRBV5-1 and J usage is TRBJ2-7; TRBD1 matches at 7 bases. The CDR3 runs to 13 residues. The germline gives CDR1 SGHRS, CDR2 YFSETQ. With 4 bases clipped from V and 4 bases from J, the junction kept 5 bases outside the gene matches. The DNA of the CDR3 is TGCGCCAGCAGCAACGGACAGGCATACGAGCAGTACTTC. The encoded protein is CASSNGQAYEQYF.

The V and J genes are TRBV5-4 and TRBJ1-4; 7 bases line up with TRBD1. With 6 bases clipped from V and 3 bases from J, the junction kept 8 bases outside the gene matches. This CDR3 region has 15 residues. Germline values: CDR1 SGHNT, CDR2 YYREEE (reference sequence). The CDR3 protein is CASTTIGGPNEKLFF. CDR3 DNA: TGTGCCAGCACCACGATAGGGGGCCCTAATGAAAAACTGTTTTTT.

This clone was observed once. The V call is TRBV18, the J call TRBJ1-2, with D possibly matching TRBD1 (5 bases). Trimming removed 3 bases at V and 6 bases at J, with 14 bases between. Germline CDR1 KGHSH, CDR2 LQKENI. The CDR3 spans 14 residues. The CDR3 loop reads CASSPNLQGHGYTF. The CDR3 DNA reads as TGTGCCAGCTCACCGAACCTCCAGGGACATGGCTACACCTTC.

The V and J genes are TRBV9 and TRBJ2-5; 9 bases match TRBD2. This CDR3 is 16 amino acids long. Germline CDR1 is SGDLS and CDR2 is YYNGEE. V lost 0 bases, J lost 0 bases, and 3 bases stayed unmatched. Here the CDR3 DNA reads TGTGCCAGCAGCGTAGATGAGCGGGGGGACCAAGAGACCCAGTACTTC. It codes for CASSVDERGDQETQYF. The full variable domain, in which reference TRBV9 and TRBJ2-5 provide the parts outside the CDR3, is DSGVTQTPKHLITATGQRVTLRCSPRSGDLSVYWYQQSLDQGLQFLIQYYNGEERAKGNILERFSAQQFPDLHSELNLSSLELGDSALYFCASSVDERGDQETQYFGPGTRLLVL.

J is TRBJ2-1 and V is TRBV6-5, with D maybe TRBD2 (6 bases). The CDR3 spans 15 residues. V was clipped by 8 bases and J by 5 bases, with 19 bases between them. Germline V lookup: CDR1 MNHEY, CDR2 SVGAGI. The CDR3 loop reads CASLRQGDSDNEQFF. The CDR3 DNA reads TGTGCCAGCCTGAGACAAGGGGACTCAGACAATGAGCAGTTCTTC.

The gene calls are TRBV5-1 and TRBJ2-6; 7 nucleotides align to TRBD2. Germline loops: CDR1 SGHRS, CDR2 YFSETQ. The CDR3 is 16 residues long. V was pared by 4 bases and J by 1 base, with 5 bases of the junction left unmatched. In DNA form, the CDR3 reads TGCGCCAGCAGCCCGAATAGCGGGTCTGGGGCCAACGTCCTGACTTTC. It yields the protein CASSPNSGSGANVLTF. The complete variable domain, with remaining parts taken from reference TRBV5-1 and TRBJ2-6, reads KAGVTQTPRYLIKTRGQQVTLSCSPISGHRSVSWYQQTPGQGLQFLFEYFSETQRNKGNFPGRFSGRQFSNSRSEMNVSTLELGDSALYLCASSPNSGSGANVLTFGAGSRLTVL.

About this clone: This sample also contains other DNA sequences that code for the same CDR3. DNA for the CDR3: TGTGCCAGCAGCCTGCTTTACGAGCAGTACTTC. This codes for CASSLLYEQYF. This sequence joins TRBV3-1 (or the pseudogene TRBV3-2) and TRBJ2-7; the D is unclear. V shed 4 bases and J shed 4 bases, with 5 bases lying between them. From germline, CDR1 is LGHDT and CDR2 YNNKEL (reference sequence). This CDR3 is 11 amino acids long.

CDR3 sequence (DNA): TGTGCCAGCAGTTTGAGGACACCTTCTAATGAAAAACTGTTTTTT. Its protein is CASSLRTPSNEKLFF. This chain uses TRBV6-5 with TRBJ1-4; D might be TRBD1 (5 bases). V lost 4 bases and J lost 3, with 12 bases in between. There are 15 residues in the CDR3. CDR1 MNHEY and CDR2 SVGAGI come from the germline V gene.